The T cell receptor (beta chain) described here comes from a study of neoadjuvant anti-PD-1 for oral cavity cancer. Two replicates per tumor sample, mostly from approximately 4.6 ug of genomic DNA. Sequenced by immunoSEQ multiplex PCR; TCRdb stores in-frame clones only, minus some. This sample carries thousands of clones, around half of them seen once, and the ten largest clones take over 6%. Per the germline V gene, CDR1 is SNHLY and CDR2 is FYNNEI. This CDR3 is built from 15 residues. V lost 6 bases and J lost 4; bases outside the gene matches: 5. This clone has just a few counts. Time point in this sample: after neoadjuvant nivolumab, at surgical resection. Patients had HPV-negative, locally advanced oral cavity squamous cell carcinoma.

The clonotype was recovered from a person aged 35-79 years with oral cavity squamous cell carcinoma. Specimen: tumor tissue, collected after nivolumab (anti-PD-1) treatment. V gene TRBV2 combines with J gene TRBJ2-3; TRBD2 aligns across 12 bases. The CDR3: CASRAASGGADTQYF. Here the CDR3 DNA reads TGTGCCAGCAGGGCGGCTAGCGGGGGGGCAGATACGCAGTATTTT. Complete variable domain (other parts from reference TRBV2 and TRBJ2-3): EPEVTQTPSHQVTQMGQEVILRCVPISNHLYFYWYRQILGQKVEFLVSFYNNEISEKSEIFDDQFSVERPDGSNFTLKIRSTKLEDSAMYFCASRAASGGADTQYFGPGTRLTVL.